The rows below give T cell receptor beta chains drawn from one sample of a study of shared clonotypes between healthy human individuals. Method: immunoSEQ multiplex PCR; TCRdb's copy keeps in-frame clones and lacks some. The sample holds some 200,000 clones, approximately 65% seen once. Material: memory CD4+ T cells sorted from blood. The source of these receptors is a man aged 25 to 45 in good health. Both conserved end residues are part of each CDR3. A D gene is named only where the DNA matches it firmly. For some rows the clone size is stated as once, few or many, or as a class when expanded; others skip it.

TRBD1	TRBV5-1	TRBJ1-1	.	CASSLGQGSLDTEAFF	TGCGCCAGCAGCTTGGGACAGGGAAGTTTGGACACTGAAGCTTTCTTT
.	TRBV11-2	TRBJ2-3	.	CASSPDYLQYF	TGTGCCAGCAGCCCGGACTACTTGCAGTATTTT
.	TRBV9	TRBJ2-2	.	CASSVGPNPNTGELFF	TGTGCCAGCAGCGTAGGGCCAAATCCGAACACCGGGGAGCTGTTTTTT
.	TRBV30	TRBJ2-5	.	CAWSVGYQETQYF	TGTGCCTGGAGTGTTGGTTACCAAGAGACCCAGTACTTC
.	TRBV15	TRBJ2-5	.	CATSVDKRYQETQYF	TGTGCCACCAGCGTGGACAAACGGTACCAAGAGACCCAGTACTTC
.	TRBV5-5	TRBJ1-2	many	CASTLSFYGYTF	TGTGCCAGCACCCTAAGTTTCTATGGCTACACCTTC
.	TRBV28	TRBJ2-7	.	CASTPLGDTYEQYF	TGTGCCAGCACCCCCCTTGGGGACACCTACGAGCAGTACTTC
.	TRBV19	TRBJ2-7	.	CASSIPGSTGYEQYF	TGTGCCAGTAGTATCCCTGGATCCACGGGCTACGAGCAGTACTTC
.	TRBV28	TRBJ2-1	few	CASSFLDEQFF	TGTGCCAGCAGTTTTCTAGATGAGCAGTTCTTC
TRBD1	TRBV4-2	TRBJ1-2	many	CASSQEGQYGYTF	TGTGCCAGCAGCCAAGAGGGACAGTATGGCTACACCTTC
TRBD1	TRBV15	TRBJ1-5	.	CATSRDRGPGQGAWGNQPQHF	TGTGCCACCAGCAGAGATCGGGGACCGGGACAGGGGGCATGGGGCAATCAGCCCCAGCATTTT
.	TRBV7-2	TRBJ2-7	.	CASSTGAYYEQYF	TGTGCCAGCAGTACGGGGGCCTACTACGAGCAGTACTTC
.	TRBV20-1	TRBJ1-1	once	CSVDRTLKAFF	TGCAGTGTGGACCGGACGTTGAAAGCTTTCTTT
TRBD2	TRBV5-4	TRBJ2-3	.	CASRPGLAKDTQYF	TGTGCCAGCAGGCCGGGACTAGCAAAAGATACGCAGTATTTT
TRBD1	TRBV9	TRBJ1-4	once	CASSVRADRSHEKLFF	TGTGCCAGCAGCGTAAGAGCGGACAGGTCGCACGAAAAACTGTTTTTT
.	TRBV6-6	TRBJ1-1	few	CASSYSGASTEAFF	TGTGCCAGCAGTTACTCAGGGGCGAGCACTGAAGCTTTCTTT
TRBD2	TRBV18	TRBJ2-1	.	CASSERLAVLDEQFF	TGTGCCAGCTCAGAGAGACTAGCGGTGCTTGATGAGCAGTTCTTC
TRBD1	TRBV28	TRBJ2-2	.	CASSLTGTGGAGELFF	TGTGCCAGCAGTTTGACCGGGACAGGGGGCGCCGGGGAGCTGTTTTTT
TRBD2	TRBV7-8	TRBJ2-2	.	CASSGRLAGVLGELFF	TGTGCCAGCAGCGGACGACTAGCGGGAGTTCTCGGGGAGCTGTTTTTT
.	TRBV2	TRBJ2-4	.	CASSASAQNIQYF	TGTGCCAGCAGTGCGTCGGCCCAAAACATTCAGTACTTC
.	TRBV28	TRBJ1-1	.	CASSREGPIQIEAFF	TGTGCCAGCAGCAGAGAAGGGCCCATACAGATTGAAGCTTTCTTT
.	TRBV4-1	TRBJ2-1	.	CASSQEIIVAKEFF	TGCGCCAGCAGCCAAGAAATAATCGTAGCCAAGGAGTTCTTC
.	TRBV7-9	TRBJ1-1	.	CASSFSGSGTEAFF	TGTGCCAGCAGCTTTTCAGGGTCGGGTACTGAAGCTTTCTTT
TRBD1	TRBV27	TRBJ2-7	once	CASKVGTAYEQYF	TGTGCCAGCAAAGTCGGGACAGCCTACGAGCAGTACTTC
.	TRBV14	TRBJ2-1	.	CASSQPWRGSSYNEQFF	TGTGCCAGCAGCCAACCCTGGCGTGGGAGCTCCTACAATGAGCAGTTCTTC
TRBD1	TRBV6-1	TRBJ2-2	.	CASAAGQAFTGELFF	TGTGCCTCCGCTGCGGGACAGGCCTTCACCGGGGAGCTGTTTTTT
TRBD1	TRBV5-1	TRBJ2-7	.	CASSLGMAGTGVEQYF	TGCGCCAGCAGCTTGGGAATGGCCGGGACAGGGGTCGAGCAGTACTTC
.	TRBV15	TRBJ1-2	many	CATSRDRHYGYTF	TGTGCCACCAGCAGAGATCGGCACTATGGCTACACCTTC
TRBD2	TRBV7-3	TRBJ2-3	.	CASSLGVGGDTQYF	TGTGCCAGCAGCTTAGGGGTGGGGGGGGATACGCAGTATTTT
.	TRBV5-4	TRBJ2-3	many	CASSLDRGFTDTQYF	TGTGCCAGCAGCTTGGATCGGGGGTTCACAGATACGCAGTATTTT
.	TRBV28	TRBJ2-7	.	CASSLVGFSYEQYF	TGTGCCAGCAGTTTAGTTGGATTCTCCTACGAGCAGTACTTC
TRBD2	TRBV2	TRBJ2-5	.	CASIRGEGETQYF	TGTGCCAGCATTCGGGGGGAAGGAGAGACCCAGTACTTC
.	TRBV18	TRBJ1-5	.	CASSPKSNQPQHF	TGTGCCAGCTCACCCAAAAGCAATCAGCCCCAGCATTTT
TRBD1	TRBV5-1	TRBJ1-1	.	CASRQGQGPQTLEAFF	TGCGCCAGCAGACAGGGACAGGGTCCCCAAACTTTAGAAGCTTTCTTT
TRBD1	TRBV19	TRBJ1-2	few	CASRGGPRGSYGYTF	TGTGCCAGTAGAGGGGGCCCTCGGGGTAGCTATGGCTACACCTTC
.	TRBV11-2	TRBJ2-1	.	CASRASNTHNEQFF	TGTGCCAGCAGAGCTAGCAATACACACAATGAGCAGTTCTTC
.	TRBV7-9	TRBJ2-3	.	CASSLDGTDTQYF	TGTGCCAGCAGCTTAGACGGCACAGATACGCAGTATTTT
TRBD2	TRBV4-1	TRBJ2-7	.	CASSQGNSGRVSEQYF	TGCGCCAGCAGCCAAGGAAATAGCGGGAGGGTTAGCGAGCAGTACTTC
.	TRBV19	TRBJ2-1	.	CASGISQGRNNEQFF	TGTGCCAGTGGTATTAGTCAGGGCAGAAACAATGAGCAGTTCTTC
TRBD2	TRBV11-2	TRBJ2-1	.	CASSHGLAGGYNEQFF	TGTGCCAGCAGCCACGGACTAGCGGGAGGGTACAATGAGCAGTTCTTC
.	TRBV18	TRBJ1-5	once	CASSPFGVGSGENQPQHF	TGTGCCAGCTCACCCTTTGGGGTGGGGTCGGGGGAAAATCAGCCCCAGCATTTT
.	TRBV4-3	TRBJ2-3	.	CASSRVERTDTQYF	TGCGCCAGCAGCCGGGTTGAGCGCACAGATACGCAGTATTTT